These T cell receptor beta chains were read from a single sample in a study of blood T cell repertoires in COVID-19. This table comes from immunoSEQ multiplex PCR, and its TCRdb copy is limited to in-frame clones, with some not included. The sample lists approximately 490,000 clones; approximately 90% were seen once. The sequenced material came from PBMCs or T cells enriched from blood (not recorded which). The receptors derive from a woman aged 18-30 years who had recovered from COVID-19. CDR3s include the opening cysteine and the closing phenylalanine or tryptophan. The D gene is left open where the match is weak. A clone size is listed for some rows: how often the clone was seen (once, few, many), or a class if it is expanded.

. . TRBV19 CASSLIGGGNQPQHF
. . TRBV7-6 CASSLLNSGNTEAFF
. . TRBV5-4 CASTLAGETQYF
. . TRBV21-1 CASSVRDRPSYEQYF
. TRBD1 TRBV4-1 CASSPRTGLNYGYTF
. TRBD2 TRBV19 CASSIALTSGVSSYEQYF
. TRBD1 TRBV12-3/TRBV12-4 CASSPSDRDGYTF
few . TRBV7-2 CASSLMGEDTEAFF
. . TRBV11-2 CASSSPGRGGRAFF
. . TRBV5-1 CASSSSGPGSPLHF
. TRBD2 TRBV7-2 CASSFSGGEETQYF
. . TRBV27 CASSLRVTDTQYF
. . TRBV7-8 CASSLSGQTVERYTF
. . TRBV5-1 CASSASGLRDEQFF
. . TRBV5-5 CASSARAGPLFMEQYF
. TRBD1 TRBV2 CASSPNGQGALHF
. . TRBV28 CASTGEANEKLFF
. TRBD2 TRBV7-3 CASSVLAGAGEQYF